This TCR beta chain was obtained from a study of T cell changes during pregnancy in multiple sclerosis. The V gene's germline CDR1 is GTSNPN and CDR2 SVGIG (reference sequence). The CDR3 is 14 residues long. V lost 2 bases and J 2 bases, leaving 10 bases between the germline ends. Clones were sequenced by immunoSEQ multiplex PCR, and TCRdb holds only the in-frame ones, with some missing. The sample has approximately 42,000 clones; under 90% are singletons. The sequenced sample was CD4+ T cells from peripheral blood mononuclear cells, obtained before pregnancy. This TCR was recovered from a female donor with multiple sclerosis, enrolled in a pregnancy study. V gene TRBV30 combines with J gene TRBJ1-5, with D uncertain. The CDR3 bases are TGTGCCTGGAGTTACAGTATCGGCAATCAGCCCCAGCATTTT. Translation gives CAWSYSIGNQPQHF.